Reported below is one TCR beta chain. The PCR template was genomic DNA. Amplification of the beta chain CDR3 used 30 forward and 13 reverse multiplex primers. MiXCR was run by TCRdb on the multiplex PCR reads, yielding one entry per CDR3 protein. The sample holds approximately 260,000 distinct CDR3 sequences, over 45% seen once. This sample is part of a study of type 1 and type 2 diabetes patients. J was trimmed by 5 bases and V by 6 bases; bases with no gene match: 8. The CDR3 spans 16 residues. In germline, CDR1 is SNHLY, CDR2 FYNNEI. This TCR was recovered from a man aged 18 to 30 with type 2 diabetes. The rearrangement joins TRBV2 to TRBJ2-5; the match to TRBD2 covers 14 bases. The sample was peripheral blood mononuclear cells (PBMCs). The CDR3 loop is CASSSGLAGGVETQYF. As DNA, the CDR3 is TGTGCCAGCAGCTCAGGACTAGCGGGAGGAGTGGAGACCCAGTACTTC.